This T cell receptor (beta chain) was captured in a study of CD8 T cells in Susac syndrome (dated by TCRdb to between 2019 and 2020). Regarding the complete study: Whether CD8+ T cell activation and differentiation in Susac syndrome was antigen driven was tested using repertoire sequencing. Overall results and qualifications from the work: The number of individuals in the TCR sequencing and HLA analysis was recognized as being relatively small.

For CDR1 and CDR2, the germline V gene lists SGHVS and FNYEAQ. Trimming removed 5 bases from V and 7 bases from J; the gene matches leave 5 bases unexplained. The cysteine opens and the phenylalanine closes a CDR3 of 15 amino acids. Just CDR3 DNA is preserved here, 45 bases in frame from base 1. RNA was extracted using the RNeasy kit, and roughly 0.45 to 1 ug of the RNA was reverse transcribed with random hexamers. TCR beta CDR3 regions were amplified with the immunoSEQ multiplex PCR assay covering 54 Vbeta and 13 Jbeta segments. To correct PCR amplification bias, a synthetic template baseline was used for both primer optimization and computational correction. The study's own analysis went as follows. Reads were annotated to V, D and J genes according to IMGT and were analyzed with immunoSEQ Analyzer, with only productive sequences retained. Clonality was calculated as one minus the Shannon entropy normalized by log2 of the number of productive unique sequences. For each patient and control, public and private clones were evaluated among the 100 most prevalent clones. A clone was defined as Susac-specific if it was absent from the healthy and MS cohorts, from some 1,100 published viral clones and from other ImmuneACCESS disease sequences. The public sequencing data were trimmed at Q25 with fastp and processed into clonotypes with MiXCR by TCRdb, which kept only in-frame beta chains. Each CDR3 protein appears once, grouped with its most common genes and DNA. TCRdb's processing, not the authors', yielded these V and J calls. Here the sample has 160,000 or so distinct CDR3 sequences; roughly 94% occur a single time. Roughly 0.099% of the sample is held by the ten biggest clonotypes.

With regard to this clonotype: This clone's antigen is unknown. Qualities for individual bases were not recorded, and no much larger clone is one base off.

Peripheral blood CD8+ and CD4+ T cells from healthy donors, Susac syndrome patients and multiple sclerosis patients were profiled using high-throughput TCR beta sequencing. Multiple sclerosis controls were treatment-naive patients with stable or active relapsing-remitting disease fulfilling revised McDonald criteria. CD8+ TEMRA cells were enriched by FACS, while bulk CD8+ and CD4+ T cells were purified by magnetic negative isolation. Blood was drawn into EDTA tubes, processed within 24 hours, and PBMCs were isolated by density gradient centrifugation. PBMCs intended for TCR sequencing were cryopreserved in liquid nitrogen and thawed later in a water bath at 37 degrees C. The sorted or isolated CD4+, CD8+ and CD8+ TEMRA cells had a purity of 90% or higher.

Source material: CD4+ T cells from PBMCs. The chain is encoded by TRBV7-6 joined to TRBJ2-1; 13 of the junction bases match TRBD2. The receptor was isolated from a human donor with multiple sclerosis. The DNA sequence is as follows: TGTGCCAGCAGCCCGGGACTAGCGGGACCGAATGAGCAGTTCTTC. This sequence encodes CASSPGLAGPNEQFF.